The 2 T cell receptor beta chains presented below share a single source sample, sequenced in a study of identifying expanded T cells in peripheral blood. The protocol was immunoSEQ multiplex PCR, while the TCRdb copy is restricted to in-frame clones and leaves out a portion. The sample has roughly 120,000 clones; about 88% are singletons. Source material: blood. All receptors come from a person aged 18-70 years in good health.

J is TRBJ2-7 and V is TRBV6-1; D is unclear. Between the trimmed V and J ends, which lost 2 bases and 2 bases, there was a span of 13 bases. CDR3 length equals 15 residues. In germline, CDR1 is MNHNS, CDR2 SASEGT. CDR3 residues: CASSESFRGTYEQYF. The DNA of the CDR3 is TGTGCCAGCAGTGAATCATTTCGTGGTACCTACGAGCAGTACTTC.

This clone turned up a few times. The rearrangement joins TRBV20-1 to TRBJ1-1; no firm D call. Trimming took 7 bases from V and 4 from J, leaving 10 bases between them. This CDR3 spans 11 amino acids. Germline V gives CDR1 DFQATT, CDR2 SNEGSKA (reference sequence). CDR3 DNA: TGCAGTGGGACCGGGCGCACTGAAGCTTTCTTT. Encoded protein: CSGTGRTEAFF.